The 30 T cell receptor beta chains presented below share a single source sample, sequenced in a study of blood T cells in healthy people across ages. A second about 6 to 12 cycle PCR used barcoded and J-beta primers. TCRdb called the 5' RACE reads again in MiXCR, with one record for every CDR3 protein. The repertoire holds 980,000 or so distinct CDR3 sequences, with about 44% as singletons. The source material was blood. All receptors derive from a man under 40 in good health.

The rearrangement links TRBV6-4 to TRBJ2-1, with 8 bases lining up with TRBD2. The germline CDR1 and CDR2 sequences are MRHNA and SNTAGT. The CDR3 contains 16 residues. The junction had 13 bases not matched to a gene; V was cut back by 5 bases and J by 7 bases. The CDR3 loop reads CASSSGRTSLGNEQFF. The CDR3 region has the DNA TGTGCCAGCAGTTCCGGGAGGACTAGCCTCGGAAATGAGCAGTTCTTC.

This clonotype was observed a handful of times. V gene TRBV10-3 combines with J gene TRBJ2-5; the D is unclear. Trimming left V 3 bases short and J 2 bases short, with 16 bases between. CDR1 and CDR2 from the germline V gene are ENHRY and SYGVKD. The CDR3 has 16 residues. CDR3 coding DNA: TGTGCCATCAGTGACCCCGCTGTTCTGCTGCAAGAGACCCAGTACTTC. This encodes CAISDPAVLLQETQYF.

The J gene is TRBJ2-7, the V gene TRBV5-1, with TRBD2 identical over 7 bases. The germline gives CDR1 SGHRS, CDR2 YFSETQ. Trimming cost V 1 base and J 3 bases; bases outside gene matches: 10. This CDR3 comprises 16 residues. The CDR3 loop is CASSLRPSGQNYEQYF. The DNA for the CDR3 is TGCGCCAGCAGCTTGCGTCCTAGCGGACAAAACTACGAGCAGTACTTC.

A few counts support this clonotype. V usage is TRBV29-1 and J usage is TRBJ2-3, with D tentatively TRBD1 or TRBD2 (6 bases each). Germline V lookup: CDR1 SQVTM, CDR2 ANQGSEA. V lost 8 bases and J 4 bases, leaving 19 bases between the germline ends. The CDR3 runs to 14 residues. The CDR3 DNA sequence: TGCAGCCTCGGGACTCAGGGGTGGTCAGATACGCAGTATTTT. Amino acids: CSLGTQGWSDTQYF.

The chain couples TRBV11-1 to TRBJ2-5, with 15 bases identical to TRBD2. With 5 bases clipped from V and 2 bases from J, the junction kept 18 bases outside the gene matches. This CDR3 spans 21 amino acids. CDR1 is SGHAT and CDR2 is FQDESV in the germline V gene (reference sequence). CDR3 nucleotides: TGTGCCAGCAGCAAAAAGATACGACCGGGACTAGCGGGGGGAGAGCAAGAGACCCAGTACTTC. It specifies CASSKKIRPGLAGGEQETQYF.

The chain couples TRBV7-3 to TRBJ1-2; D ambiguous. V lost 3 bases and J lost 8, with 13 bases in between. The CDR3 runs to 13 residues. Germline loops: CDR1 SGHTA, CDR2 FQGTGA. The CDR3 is CASSFTNLHGYTF. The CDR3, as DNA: TGTGCCAGCAGCTTTACGAACCTCCACGGCTACACCTTC.

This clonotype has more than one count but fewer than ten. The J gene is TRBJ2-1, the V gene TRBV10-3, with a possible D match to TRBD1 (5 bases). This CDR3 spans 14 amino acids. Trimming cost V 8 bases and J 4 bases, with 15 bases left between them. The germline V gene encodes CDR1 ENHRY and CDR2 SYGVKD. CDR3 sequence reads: CAIAQDSSYNEQFF. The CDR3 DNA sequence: TGTGCCATCGCCCAAGACAGTTCTTACAATGAGCAGTTCTTC.

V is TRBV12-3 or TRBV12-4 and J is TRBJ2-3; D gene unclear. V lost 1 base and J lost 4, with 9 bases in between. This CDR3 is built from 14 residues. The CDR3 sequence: CASSLGESADTQYF. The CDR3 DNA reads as TGTGCCAGCAGTTTAGGAGAGTCCGCAGATACGCAGTATTTT.

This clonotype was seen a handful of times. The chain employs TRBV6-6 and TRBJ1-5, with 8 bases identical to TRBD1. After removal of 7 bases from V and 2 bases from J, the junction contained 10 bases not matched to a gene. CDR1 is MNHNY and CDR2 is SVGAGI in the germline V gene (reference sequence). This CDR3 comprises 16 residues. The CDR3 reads CASTTPGGRGNQPQHF. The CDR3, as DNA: TGTGCCAGCACCACCCCAGGGGGCCGAGGCAATCAGCCCCAGCATTTT.

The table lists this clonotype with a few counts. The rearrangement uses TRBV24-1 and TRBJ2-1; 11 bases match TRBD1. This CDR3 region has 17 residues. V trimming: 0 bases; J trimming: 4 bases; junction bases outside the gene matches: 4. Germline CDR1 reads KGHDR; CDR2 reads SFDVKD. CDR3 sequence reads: CATSDLGTGGGYNEQFF. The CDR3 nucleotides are TGTGCCACCAGTGATTTGGGGACAGGGGGAGGATACAATGAGCAGTTCTTC.

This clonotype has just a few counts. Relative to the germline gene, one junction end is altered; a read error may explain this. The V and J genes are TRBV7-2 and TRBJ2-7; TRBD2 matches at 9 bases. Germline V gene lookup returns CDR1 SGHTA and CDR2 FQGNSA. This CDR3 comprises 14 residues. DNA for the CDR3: TGTGCCAGCAGCGTAGCGGGGGCTACCCACGAGCAGTACTTC. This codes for CASSVAGATHEQYF. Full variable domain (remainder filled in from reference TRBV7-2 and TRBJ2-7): GAGVSQSPSNKVTEKGKDVELRCDPISGHTALYWYRQSLGQGLEFLIYFQGNSAPDKSGLPSDRFSAERTGGSVSTLTIQRTQQEDSAVYLCASSVAGATHEQYFGPGTRLTVT.

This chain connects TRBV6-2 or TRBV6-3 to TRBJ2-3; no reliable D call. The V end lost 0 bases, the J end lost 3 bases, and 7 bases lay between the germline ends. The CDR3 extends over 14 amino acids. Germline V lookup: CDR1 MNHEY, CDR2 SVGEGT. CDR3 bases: TGTGCCAGCAGTTACTCTTCCTTGACAGATACGCAGTATTTT. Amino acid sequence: CASSYSSLTDTQYF.

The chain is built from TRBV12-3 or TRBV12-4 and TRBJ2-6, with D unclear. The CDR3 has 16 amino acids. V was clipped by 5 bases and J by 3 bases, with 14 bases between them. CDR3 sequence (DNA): TGTGCCAGCAGTACGGACGGTTTTTTTGGGGCCAACGTCCTGACTTTC. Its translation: CASSTDGFFGANVLTF.

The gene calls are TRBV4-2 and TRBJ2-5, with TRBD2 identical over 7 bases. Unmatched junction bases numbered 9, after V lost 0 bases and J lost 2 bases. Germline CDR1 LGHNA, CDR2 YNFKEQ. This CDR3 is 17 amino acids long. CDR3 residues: CASSQDGGSGVQETQYF. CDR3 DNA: TGTGCCAGCAGCCAAGACGGAGGCAGCGGGGTGCAAGAGACCCAGTACTTC.

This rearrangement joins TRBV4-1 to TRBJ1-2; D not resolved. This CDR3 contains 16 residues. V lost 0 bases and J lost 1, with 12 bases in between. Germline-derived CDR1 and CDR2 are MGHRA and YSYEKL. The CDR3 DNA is TGCGCCAGCAGCCAAGATCCGGGGATGGGTAACTATGGCTACACCTTC. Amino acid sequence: CASSQDPGMGNYGYTF.

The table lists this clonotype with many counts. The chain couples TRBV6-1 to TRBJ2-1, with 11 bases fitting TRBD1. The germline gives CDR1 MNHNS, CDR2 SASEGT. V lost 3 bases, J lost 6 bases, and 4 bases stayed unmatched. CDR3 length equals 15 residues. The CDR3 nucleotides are TGTGCCAGCAGTGAGGGCGGGACAGGGGGCAATGAGCAGTTCTTC. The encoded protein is CASSEGGTGGNEQFF.

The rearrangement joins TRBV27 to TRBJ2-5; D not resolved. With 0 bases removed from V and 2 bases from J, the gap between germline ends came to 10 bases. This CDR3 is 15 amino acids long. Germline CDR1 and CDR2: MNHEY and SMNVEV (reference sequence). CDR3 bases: TGTGCCAGCAGTTTATCGAGGAGCAAACAAGAGACCCAGTACTTC. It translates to CASSLSRSKQETQYF.

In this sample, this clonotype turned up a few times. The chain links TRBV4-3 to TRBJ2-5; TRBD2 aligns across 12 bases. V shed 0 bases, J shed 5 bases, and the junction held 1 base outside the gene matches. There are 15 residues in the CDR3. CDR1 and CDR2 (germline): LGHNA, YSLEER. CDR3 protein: CASSQEGLAGETQYF. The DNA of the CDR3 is TGCGCCAGCAGCCAAGAAGGACTAGCGGGGGAGACCCAGTACTTC.

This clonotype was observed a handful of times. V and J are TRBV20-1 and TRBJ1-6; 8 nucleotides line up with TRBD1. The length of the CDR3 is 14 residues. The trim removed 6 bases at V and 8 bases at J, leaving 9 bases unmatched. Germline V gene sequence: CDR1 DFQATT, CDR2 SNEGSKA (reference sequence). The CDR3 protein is CSAISDRDYSPLHF. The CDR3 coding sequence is TGCAGTGCCATTTCGGACAGGGATTATTCACCCCTCCACTTT.

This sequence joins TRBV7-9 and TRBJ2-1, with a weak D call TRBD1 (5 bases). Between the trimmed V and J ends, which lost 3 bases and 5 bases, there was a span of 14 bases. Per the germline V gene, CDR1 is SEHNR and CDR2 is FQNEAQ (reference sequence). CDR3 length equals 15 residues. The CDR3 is CASSLVVGRDNEQFF. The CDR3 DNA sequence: TGTGCCAGCAGCTTGGTCGTGGGCAGGGACAATGAGCAGTTCTTC.

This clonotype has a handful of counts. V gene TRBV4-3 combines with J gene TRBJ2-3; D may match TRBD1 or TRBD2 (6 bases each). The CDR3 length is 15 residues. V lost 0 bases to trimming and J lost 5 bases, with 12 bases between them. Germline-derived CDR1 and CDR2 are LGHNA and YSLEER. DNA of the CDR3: TGCGCCAGCAGCCAAGAAGGCAGGGGAGGAGATACGCAGTATTTT. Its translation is CASSQEGRGGDTQYF.

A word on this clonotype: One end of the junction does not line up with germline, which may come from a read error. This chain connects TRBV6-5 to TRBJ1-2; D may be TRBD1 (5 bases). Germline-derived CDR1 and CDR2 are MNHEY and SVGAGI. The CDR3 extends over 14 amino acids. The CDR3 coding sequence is TGTGTCAGCAGCGCCGGGACGGTCTTATATGGCTACACCTTC. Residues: CVSSAGTVLYGYTF.

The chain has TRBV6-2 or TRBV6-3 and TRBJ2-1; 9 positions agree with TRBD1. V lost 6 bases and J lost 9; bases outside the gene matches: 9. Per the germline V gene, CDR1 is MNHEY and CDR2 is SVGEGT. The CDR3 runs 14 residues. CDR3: CASSPGQGWGEQFF. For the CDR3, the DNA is TGTGCCAGCAGCCCGGGACAGGGTTGGGGTGAGCAGTTCTTC.

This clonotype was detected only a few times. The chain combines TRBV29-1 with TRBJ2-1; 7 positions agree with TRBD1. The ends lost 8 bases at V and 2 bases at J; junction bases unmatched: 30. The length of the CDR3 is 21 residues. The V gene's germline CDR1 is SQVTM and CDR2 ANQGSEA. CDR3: CSTMKEWTRGLSGSAYNEQFF. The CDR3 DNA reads TGCAGCACCATGAAGGAATGGACCAGGGGGTTATCGGGGAGTGCCTACAATGAGCAGTTCTTC.

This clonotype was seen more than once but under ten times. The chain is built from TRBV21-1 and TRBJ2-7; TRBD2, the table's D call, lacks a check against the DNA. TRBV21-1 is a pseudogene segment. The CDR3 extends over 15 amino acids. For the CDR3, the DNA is TGTGCCAGAACTAAGTGGCTAGCGGCAACCTACGAGCAGTACTTC. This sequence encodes CARTKWLAATYEQYF.

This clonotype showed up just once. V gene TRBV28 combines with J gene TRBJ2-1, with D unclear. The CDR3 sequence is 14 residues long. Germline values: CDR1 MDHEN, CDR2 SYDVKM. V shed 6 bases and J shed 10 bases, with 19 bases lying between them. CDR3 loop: CASSPHETLREQFF. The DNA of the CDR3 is TGTGCCAGCAGCCCCCACGAGACTCTTCGCGAGCAGTTCTTC.

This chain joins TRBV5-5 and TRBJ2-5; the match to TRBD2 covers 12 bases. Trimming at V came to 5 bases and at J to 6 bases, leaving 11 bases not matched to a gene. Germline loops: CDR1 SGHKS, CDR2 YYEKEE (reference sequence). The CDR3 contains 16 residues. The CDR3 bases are TGTGCCAGCAGGACTCCGACTAGCGGGGGTACTCAGACCCAGTACTTC. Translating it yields CASRTPTSGGTQTQYF.

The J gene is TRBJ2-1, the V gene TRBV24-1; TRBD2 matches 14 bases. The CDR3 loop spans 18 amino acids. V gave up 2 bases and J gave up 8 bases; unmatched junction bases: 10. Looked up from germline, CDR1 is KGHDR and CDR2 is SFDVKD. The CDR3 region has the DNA TGTGCCACCAGTGATTCGTCCGGGACTAGCGGGGGTGTACATGAGCAGTTCTTC. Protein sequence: CATSDSSGTSGGVHEQFF.

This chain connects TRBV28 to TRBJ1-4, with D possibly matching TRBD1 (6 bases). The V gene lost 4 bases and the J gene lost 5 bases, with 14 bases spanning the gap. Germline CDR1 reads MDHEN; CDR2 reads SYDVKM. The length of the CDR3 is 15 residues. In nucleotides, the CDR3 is TGTGCCAGCAGTTCCCCCAGGGGCGGAAATGAAAAACTGTTTTTT. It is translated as CASSSPRGGNEKLFF.

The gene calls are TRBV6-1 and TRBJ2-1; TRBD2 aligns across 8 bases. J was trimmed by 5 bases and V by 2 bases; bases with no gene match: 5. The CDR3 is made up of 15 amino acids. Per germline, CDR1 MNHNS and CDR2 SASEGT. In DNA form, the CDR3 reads TGTGCCAGCAGTGAAACGGGGGGGCCCAACAATGAGCAGTTCTTC. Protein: CASSETGGPNNEQFF.